The source of this TCR beta chain is a study of blood T cell repertoires in COVID-19. About the research overall: Some COVID-19 samples were acute and others convalescent; all came from the United States, Italy and Spain. Nucleic acid was either cDNA or gDNA, and it came from T cells, B-cell-depleted T cells, or PBMCs.

Original analysis: For nucleated cells, counts were estimated from reference gene primer amplification. Repertoires were generated with immunoSEQ multiplex PCR, while TCRdb's copy carries only in-frame clones and drops some. V, J and clone size are those of that table, while D and trimming were read from the DNA. This table has roughly 190,000 clones, approximately 86% appearing once. V dropped 2 bases and J dropped 7; count of bases not matched to a gene: 14. The CDR3 is 19 residues long. CDR1 is SGHAT and CDR2 is FQNNGV in the germline V gene. This receptor was identified in a woman aged 40 to 50 in a cohort exposed to, infected with or recovered from COVID-19 (not recorded which). Sequenced material: PBMCs or T cells enriched from blood (not recorded which). V and J are TRBV11-2 and TRBJ1-6, with 10 bases lining up with TRBD1. The CDR3 reads CASSLRNPGTGVRNSPLHF. For the CDR3, the DNA is TGTGCCAGCAGCTTAAGGAATCCCGGGACAGGGGTGAGGAATTCACCCCTCCACTTT.